This TCR beta chain came from a study of radiotherapy plus CTLA-4 blockade in lung cancer (dated by TCRdb to between 2018 and 2020). For the wider study: Among enrolled patients, roughly 20% had an objective response and 31% reached disease control.

In this study, focal radiation therapy paired with CTLA-4 blockade (ipilimumab) was tested in patients who had chemo-refractory metastatic non-small-cell lung cancer. The library relied on the immunoSEQ multiplex PCR assay. This is the immuneACCESS table as TCRdb keeps it, with only in-frame sequences that have V and J called. A part of the clones is gone; compared with another copy, unresolved V genes explain less than half, and the rest is unexplained. The sample table records 75,000 to 100,000 clones; 80% to 85% of these occur just once. In total, the top ten clones hold nearly 3.5% of the sample. The paper's findings and limits, for the study overall: After treatment with radiotherapy and ipilimumab, TCR clones that came from tumors expanded in the peripheral blood. Increased serum interferon-beta after radiation, together with early dynamic changes in blood T cell clones, were reported to be the strongest predictors of response.

This clone came up a few times. The clone's antigen remains unknown. Base qualities are missing; no much larger clone stands one base away. The clonotype originates from a human donor with non-small cell lung cancer who had a partial response to radiotherapy plus ipilimumab. The source material was peripheral blood, sampled from a patient treated with radiotherapy plus ipilimumab.

CDR3 protein: CASSSTSGRAGGEQFF. The DNA sequence follows: TGCGCCAGCAGCTCGACTAGCGGGAGGGCCGGGGGTGAGCAGTTCTTC. The V and J segments used are TRBV4-1 and TRBJ2-1, and 14 junctional nucleotides match TRBD2. Germline trimming amounts to 5 bases on V and 9 bases on J, with 9 as the count of junction bases outside the gene matches. The cysteine opens and the phenylalanine closes a CDR3 of 16 amino acids. Only the CDR3 DNA is retained, 48 bases long and in frame from the first base. As encoded in the germline V gene, CDR1 is MGHRA while CDR2 is YSYEKL.